Each of the 10 T cell receptor beta chains below was sequenced from the same sample in a study of CD8 T cells in Susac syndrome. RNA, at roughly 0.45 to 1 ug, was reverse transcribed with random hexamers. TCRdb independently ran MiXCR on the immunoSEQ multiplex PCR reads; one entry per CDR3 protein. Here the sample spans hundreds of thousands of distinct CDR3 sequences, almost 97% being singletons. The sample comprised CD4+ T cells from PBMCs. The receptors come from a human donor with Susac syndrome.

Here the CDR3 reads CASTRDRDYGYTF. In DNA, the CDR3 is TGTGCCAGCACCCGGGACAGGGACTATGGCTACACCTTC. The chain joins TRBV9 to TRBJ1-2; 9 nucleotides match TRBD1. From germline, CDR1 is SGDLS and CDR2 YYNGEE. V was pared by 6 bases and J by 3 bases, with 3 bases of the junction left unmatched. The CDR3 runs 13 residues.

V and J are TRBV4-1 and TRBJ2-5; D uncertain. V was clipped by 1 base and J by 6 bases, with 3 bases between them. The V gene's germline CDR1 is MGHRA and CDR2 YSYEKL. This CDR3 region has 11 residues. The CDR3: CASSQAQTQYF. DNA of the CDR3: TGCGCCAGCAGCCAAGCGCAGACCCAGTACTTC.

The V call is TRBV5-1, the J call TRBJ2-5; D unclear. Germline-derived CDR1 and CDR2 are SGHRS and YFSETQ. V was pared by 0 bases and J by 2 bases, with 11 bases between. The CDR3 extends over 15 amino acids. The CDR3 is CASSLEVGPQETQYF. DNA of the CDR3: TGCGCCAGCAGCTTGGAAGTAGGGCCTCAAGAGACCCAGTACTTC.

This sequence joins TRBV28 and TRBJ2-1; unclear D gene. Deletions cut 2 bases from V and 10 bases from J, with 9 bases between. The CDR3 runs to 12 residues. Germline V CDR1 and CDR2: MDHEN, SYDVKM. CDR3 nucleotides: TGTGCCAGCAGTTTAAGACCGCACGAGCAGTTCTTC. This gives the protein CASSLRPHEQFF.

The chain couples TRBV4-1 to TRBJ2-7, with 11 bases identical to TRBD2. The CDR3 has 16 residues. Losses at the gene ends were 1 base for V and 3 bases for J; bases not matched to a gene: 5. CDR1 and CDR2 (germline): MGHRA, YSYEKL. The CDR3 reads CASSQVASGRFYEQYF. CDR3 sequence (DNA): TGCGCCAGCAGCCAAGTGGCTAGCGGGAGGTTCTACGAGCAGTACTTC.

The chain carries TRBV20-1 and TRBJ2-7; D may correspond to TRBD1 or TRBD2 (6 bases each). Per germline, CDR1 DFQATT and CDR2 SNEGSKA (reference sequence). The germline V and J ends were trimmed by 4 bases and 3 bases, with 19 bases remaining between them. The CDR3 is made up of 15 amino acids. CDR3 coding DNA: TGCAGTGCTAAGGGGGGCTTGCCCCGCAGCTACGAGCAGTACTTC. Protein product: CSAKGGLPRSYEQYF.

Here the CDR3 reads CASSHPRGTGGGTEAFF. The CDR3 bases are TGCGCCAGCAGCCACCCCAGGGGGACAGGTGGAGGGACTGAAGCTTTCTTT. The chain carries TRBV4-1 and TRBJ1-1; 8 bases fit TRBD1. The junction had 14 bases not matched to a gene; V was cut back by 3 bases and J by 5 bases. This CDR3 is 17 amino acids long. Germline lookup yields CDR1 MGHRA and CDR2 YSYEKL.

V gene TRBV20-1 combines with J gene TRBJ2-7; possible D gene TRBD1, 5 bases. This CDR3 is 14 amino acids long. Germline values: CDR1 DFQATT, CDR2 SNEGSKA (reference sequence). Trimming cost V 4 bases and J 2 bases, with 15 bases left between them. CDR3 in amino acids: CSAKGPRTTYEQYF. The CDR3 DNA is TGCAGTGCTAAAGGTCCCCGGACAACCTACGAGCAGTACTTC.

The chain is built from TRBV27 and TRBJ2-1; 13 bases line up with TRBD2. Germline V CDR1 and CDR2: MNHEY, SMNVEV (reference sequence). The CDR3 covers 16 residues. V lost 7 bases and J lost 8; bases outside the gene matches: 11. Here the CDR3 reads CASKKLRTSGSDEQFF. CDR3 DNA sequence: TGTGCCAGCAAAAAACTCAGGACTAGCGGGAGCGATGAGCAGTTCTTC.

The chain is built from TRBV7-9 and TRBJ2-5, with a possible D match to TRBD2 (6 bases). CDR3 length equals 14 residues. With 0 bases removed from V and 5 bases from J, the gap between germline ends came to 10 bases. The germline V gene encodes CDR1 SEHNR and CDR2 FQNEAQ (reference sequence). CDR3 nucleotide sequence: TGTGCCAGCAGCTTAGCGGGAGGTGGGGAGACCCAGTACTTC. This gives the protein CASSLAGGGETQYF.